The T cell receptor beta chain under discussion was sequenced for a study of naive and memory T cell subsets. Per germline, CDR1 SGDLS and CDR2 YYNGEE. V shed 1 base and J shed 2 bases, with 4 bases lying between them. The CDR3 covers 13 residues. Alpha and beta constant region primers primed reverse transcription for blood and skin samples. One entry per CDR3 protein, called by TCRdb with MiXCR from the 5' RACE reads. The sample comprises more than 25,000 distinct CDR3 sequences, under 25% of which are singletons, and around 2% rests with the top ten. This clonotype was counted a few times. Whole-blood samples were roughly 2.7 ml of peripheral blood from healthy adult volunteers.

The chain uses TRBV9 and TRBJ1-5; D remains unclear. This TCR came from a female donor in good health. The CDR3 here is CASSVTGNQPQHF. The CDR3 coding sequence is TGTGCCAGCAGCGTAACAGGCAATCAGCCCCAGCATTTT. The full variable domain, its missing parts supplied by reference TRBV9 and TRBJ1-5, is DSGVTQTPKHLITATGQRVTLRCSPRSGDLSVYWYQQSLDQGLQFLIQYYNGEERAKGNILERFSAQQFPDLHSELNLSSLELGDSALYFCASSVTGNQPQHFGDGTRLSIL.